This TCR beta chain is from a study of T-cell reconstitution after alpha-beta-depleted transplantation in children. Germline V gene sequence: CDR1 SGHAT, CDR2 FQNNGV. CDR3 size: 16 residues. J was trimmed by 8 bases and V by 1 base; bases with no gene match: 11. Library preparation (for TCRbeta) was performed with unique molecular identifiers. TCRdb ran MiXCR on the PCR reads and lists one entry per CDR3 protein. The sample carries around 600,000 distinct CDR3 sequences, roughly 17% recorded once. The rearrangement links TRBV11-2 to TRBJ2-7; 10 nucleotides align to TRBD1. The receptor comes from a human donor who donated a stem cell graft to a child with acute myeloid leukemia. The sequenced sample was PBMCs from the stem cell graft donor, obtained from the stem cell graft. DNA of the CDR3: TGTGCCAGCAGCTTAGGGGGACAGGGGTTAACCCTTAAGCAGTACTTC. Its translation: CASSLGGQGLTLKQYF. Drawing the rest from reference TRBV11-2 and TRBJ2-7, the complete variable domain is EAGVAQSPRYKIIEKRQSVAFWCNPISGHATLYWYQQILGQGPKLLIQFQNNGVVDDSQLPKDRFSAERLKGVDSTLKIQPAKLEDSAVYLCASSLGGQGLTLKQYFGPGTRLTVT.